The subject of this entry is one TCR beta chain. A much larger clonotype is one base distant, so this may be a read error. This entry belongs to a study of blood T cells in healthy people across ages. Trimming left V 0 bases short and J 1 base short, with 6 bases between. Germline-derived CDR1 and CDR2 are LGHNA and YNFKEQ. The CDR3 loop spans 14 amino acids. Primers used in a second PCR of roughly 6 to 12 cycles were a sample-barcoded 5' primer and a J-beta primer mix. TCRdb passed the 5' RACE reads through MiXCR, listing each CDR3 protein once. Of hundreds of thousands of distinct CDR3 sequences listed, about 48% were seen once; the top ten hold 13%.

The sequenced sample was blood. This chain links TRBV4-2 with TRBJ1-2; D remains unclear. The sequence was obtained from a man aged 25 to 40 in good health. The CDR3 here is CASSQEPDNYGYTF. CDR3 DNA sequence: TGTGCCAGCAGCCAAGAGCCAGATAACTATGGCTACACCTTC.